This is a list of T cell receptor beta chains from one sample in a study of identical twins. A single record per CDR3 protein comes from TCRdb applying MiXCR to the 5' RACE reads. The sample comprises 460,000 or so distinct CDR3 sequences, 14% of which are singletons, and 0.52% rests with the top ten. The same specimen was also included in a second study, on yellow fever vaccine responses in identical twins.

Sequencing input: CD4+ T cells sorted from blood. The receptor source for this set is a young woman in good health. Both conserved end residues are part of each CDR3. D genes are given only for firm matches. Where a row states a size, it is once, few, many or the class of an expanded clone; other rows omit it.

cdr3_nt cdr3_aa cdr3_length v_call d_call clone_size j_call
TGTGCCAGCAGTTTTACAAGGGAATCACCCCTCCACTTT CASSFTRESPLHF 13 TRBV12-3/TRBV12-4 - few TRBJ1-6
TGTGCCAGCAGCTTAGATGGTCAGGATACCAACGTCCTGACTTTC CASSLDGQDTNVLTF 15 TRBV11-2 - few TRBJ2-6
TGTGCCAGCTCAGGTTTTGGCGAGCAGTACTTC CASSGFGEQYF 11 TRBV18 - - TRBJ2-7
TGTGCCAGCAGTTGGGGTCACGCAACCAAAAACATTCAGTACTTC CASSWGHATKNIQYF 15 TRBV6-5 - few TRBJ2-4
TGCGCCAGCAGCGGGCTAGCGGGGGCGGATACGCAGTATTTT CASSGLAGADTQYF 14 TRBV5-1 TRBD2 - TRBJ2-3
TGTGCCACCAGTGACCTGGACAGGGTGGAGATCAATGAGCAGTTCTTC CATSDLDRVEINEQFF 16 TRBV24-1 TRBD1 - TRBJ2-1
TGTGCCACCAGTGATTCGGGACAGGGAGGAGGCGAGCAGTACTTC CATSDSGQGGGEQYF 15 TRBV24-1 TRBD1 - TRBJ2-7
TGCAGTGGTGGACAGCAGTGGACCTACGAGCAGTACTTC CSGGQQWTYEQYF 13 TRBV20-1 - - TRBJ2-7
TGCGCCAGCAGCTTCCAGGGAGGGATCTACGAGCAGTACTTC CASSFQGGIYEQYF 14 TRBV5-1 TRBD2 many TRBJ2-7
TGTGCCAGCAGTTTAGTGGCAGGGATATCCTACAATGAGCAGTTCTTC CASSLVAGISYNEQFF 16 TRBV12-3/TRBV12-4 - many TRBJ2-1
TGTGCCAGCAGTTACTTTACAGGAGGCTCCTACAATGAGCAGTTCTTC CASSYFTGGSYNEQFF 16 TRBV6-5 - few TRBJ2-1
TGTGCCAGCACCATAGGGGGTAGCACAGATACGCAGTATTTT CASTIGGSTDTQYF 14 TRBV25-1 - few TRBJ2-3
TGTGCCAGCAGCGCTTGGGCCAGGGCTAATGAAAAACTGTTTTTT CASSAWARANEKLFF 15 TRBV7-8 - many TRBJ1-4
TGTGCCAGCAGTGGACAGGGGAGGAACACCGGGGAGCTGTTTTTT CASSGQGRNTGELFF 15 TRBV2 TRBD1 few TRBJ2-2
TGTGCCAGCAGTTTACAGGGATTAATGGGATATGGCTACACCTTC CASSLQGLMGYGYTF 15 TRBV12-3/TRBV12-4 - - TRBJ1-2
TGTGCCAGCAGCTCGCTGGAAGGGGAGCTGTTTTTT CASSSLEGELFF 12 TRBV7-8 - few TRBJ2-2
TGTGCCAGCAGTCCTCAGACAAAGAACTATGGCTACACCTTC CASSPQTKNYGYTF 14 TRBV12-3/TRBV12-4 - - TRBJ1-2
TGTGCCATCATGATCGGAGAGACCCAGTACTTC CAIMIGETQYF 11 TRBV10-3 - few TRBJ2-5
TGTGCCAGCGGAACAGGGGGCGCGGCCGGGTTCTTC CASGTGGAAGFF 12 TRBV28 TRBD1 many TRBJ2-1
TGTGCCACCAGCAAGGGACTTCACAATGAGCAGTTCTTC CATSKGLHNEQFF 13 TRBV15 - many TRBJ2-1
TGTGCCAGCAGTCCTGGGACTAGGGGCTACACCTTC CASSPGTRGYTF 12 TRBV12-3/TRBV12-4 - few TRBJ1-2
TGCGCCAGCAGCATTGTCCAGGGGGCTGAAGCTTTCTTT CASSIVQGAEAFF 13 TRBV5-1 TRBD1 few TRBJ1-1
TGTGCCAGCACCGTTAGCGGGAGCTCCTACGAGCAGTACTTC CASTVSGSSYEQYF 14 TRBV12-3/TRBV12-4 TRBD2 many TRBJ2-7
TGTGCCAGCAGTTTTCAGGTTTCCACTGAAGCTTTCTTT CASSFQVSTEAFF 13 TRBV12-3/TRBV12-4 - few TRBJ1-1
TGCAGTGCTAGTGGGACAGGGATCTACGAGCAGTACTTC CSASGTGIYEQYF 13 TRBV20-1 TRBD1 - TRBJ2-7
TGTGCCACCAGCTTTTTTTCTGGGACCTATGGCTACACCTTC CATSFFSGTYGYTF 14 TRBV15 - - TRBJ1-2
TGCAGTGCTAGAGACAACTACCGCCAGTTCTTC CSARDNYRQFF 11 TRBV20-1 - few TRBJ2-1
TGTGCCAGTCGAGTAACAGGGGGAGGCTATGGCTACACCTTC CASRVTGGGYGYTF 14 TRBV12-3/TRBV12-4 TRBD1 many TRBJ1-2
TGTGCCAGCAGCAACTCACAGGGGGCCTACGAGCAGTACTTC CASSNSQGAYEQYF 14 TRBV11-2 TRBD1 - TRBJ2-7
TGTGCCAGCAGCTTAGTATCGGCGGGACTAGCGGGAGGCCGCGGGTATGAGCAGTTCTTC CASSLVSAGLAGGRGYEQFF 20 TRBV11-2 TRBD2 - TRBJ2-1
TGTGCCAGCAGCCAGTTGGGGGGGGCCGACAATGAGCAGTTCTTC CASSQLGGADNEQFF 15 TRBV7-3 - - TRBJ2-1